These T cell receptor beta chains were read from a single sample in a study of shared T cell receptors in the human thymus. Some clones are missing from TCRdb's copy, which holds only in-frame ones; the method was immunoSEQ multiplex PCR. The data show 700,000 or so clones, 70% to 90% seen once. These data were also reused for a study on human thymus T cells.

The sequenced sample consisted of thymocytes. These receptors were collected from a girl under three years old with a congenital heart defect. The CDR3 runs from the conserved cysteine through the conserved F or W. D genes are given only for firm matches. Not every row has a clone size; where given, it reads once, few, many or a size class.

v_call	clone_size	d_call	j_call	cdr3_length	cdr3_nt	cdr3_aa
TRBV28	-	TRBD2	TRBJ2-3	18	TGTGCCAGCAGCTCCCGGGGGACTAGTGTAGTTAGCACAGATACGCAGTATTTT	CASSSRGTSVVSTDTQYF
TRBV27	-	TRBD2	TRBJ2-1	16	TGTGCCAGCAGTTTGCCGACTAGCGGGGGCCACAATGAGCAGTTCTTC	CASSLPTSGGHNEQFF
TRBV25-1	-	-	TRBJ2-5	15	TGTGCCAGCAGATTAATCAAGGGAGCTACAGAGACCCAGTACTTC	CASRLIKGATETQYF
TRBV5-1	-	TRBD1	TRBJ2-7	14	TGCGCCAGCAGCATACGACAGGGGTCTGCCGAGCAGTACTTC	CASSIRQGSAEQYF
TRBV7-9	once	TRBD1	TRBJ1-1	16	TGTGCCAGCAGCTTAGAGGGGACAGGGCGGAGGACTGAAGCTTTCTTT	CASSLEGTGRRTEAFF
TRBV2	-	-	TRBJ2-7	14	TGTGCCAGCAGCCGGGGGGCCACCTCCTACGAGCAGTACTTC	CASSRGATSYEQYF
TRBV4-3	-	-	TRBJ1-1	20	TGCGCCAGCAGCCAAGAGGCATTAAGAGGTAGAGGACGGGGGAACACTGAAGCTTTCTTT	CASSQEALRGRGRGNTEAFF
TRBV7-9	-	-	TRBJ1-3	17	TGTGCCAGCAGCTTTCGAGGGTACCAGAGCTCTGGAAACACCATATATTTT	CASSFRGYQSSGNTIYF
TRBV19	-	TRBD1	TRBJ1-5	14	TGTGCCAGTACGAGATACAGGGGGGGTCAGCCCCAGCATTTT	CASTRYRGGQPQHF
TRBV19	-	TRBD1	TRBJ2-5	16	TGTGCCAGTAGTATAGGTCCGGGACAGGGGGCAAAGACCCAGTACTTC	CASSIGPGQGAKTQYF
TRBV6-1	once	-	TRBJ1-2	13	TGTGCCAGCTCGATTAGCAGGGGTAGAGGCTACACCTTC	CASSISRGRGYTF
TRBV28	few	-	TRBJ1-6	15	TGTGCCAGCAGTCCCTCCCGGGGGGGCGCGCCACCCCTCCACTTT	CASSPSRGGAPPLHF
TRBV7-4	-	-	TRBJ1-2	11	TGTGCCAGCAGCTTGTTCGGTGGCTACACCTTC	CASSLFGGYTF
TRBV6-1	-	-	TRBJ1-1	11	TGTGCCAGCAGTGTACGCGGTGAAGCTTTCTTT	CASSVRGEAFF
TRBV5-4	-	-	TRBJ1-2	14	TGTGCCAGCAGCTTGGCCGGAGAGTACTATGGCTACACCTTC	CASSLAGEYYGYTF
TRBV12-5	-	-	TRBJ2-5	18	TGTGCTAGTGGTTTGACCCCTCACCCTGGGTCAAGAGGAGAGACCCAGTACTTC	CASGLTPHPGSRGETQYF
TRBV5-1	-	-	TRBJ2-7	15	TGCGCCAGCAGCTTGGTGGCAGGGATGCGCTACGAGCAGTACTTC	CASSLVAGMRYEQYF
TRBV29-1	-	-	TRBJ1-4	23	TGCAGCGTTGAGGGGGGGAGATTACAGGGACCTTCCACCCGACAACTAGATAATGAAAAACTGTTTTTT	CSVEGGRLQGPSTRQLDNEKLFF
TRBV11-1	few	TRBD1	TRBJ2-1	19	TGTGCCAGCAGCTTAGGGCGTCGGACAGGGAACAGACGAGAGAATGAGCAGTTCTTC	CASSLGRRTGNRRENEQFF
TRBV4-3	-	TRBD2	TRBJ2-1	16	TGCGCCAGCAGCCAAATTAAGGGCGGGGGGGTCAATGAGCAGTTCTTC	CASSQIKGGGVNEQFF
TRBV15	-	TRBD1	TRBJ2-7	17	TGTGCCACCAGCCGAGGAAAAATGACAGGGGGGACCTACGAGCAGTACTTC	CATSRGKMTGGTYEQYF
TRBV18	-	-	TRBJ1-1	13	TGTGCCAGCTCAACCTCACAGTACACTGAAGCTTTCTTT	CASSTSQYTEAFF
TRBV27	-	-	TRBJ2-3	16	TGTGCCAGCAGTACACAGGGGGGGGCAACCACAGATACGCAGTATTTT	CASSTQGGATTDTQYF
TRBV23-1	-	-	TRBJ1-4	15	TGCGCCAGCAGCCCTTTCAGCGCAACTAATGAAAAACTGTTTTTT	CASSPFSATNEKLFF
TRBV6-5	-	-	TRBJ1-5	13	TGTGCCAGCAGTTACGGGTCGGGTCAGCCCCAGCATTTT	CASSYGSGQPQHF
TRBV19	-	TRBD1	TRBJ2-2	16	TGTGCCAGCTCACCCTCGTGGACAGGGGACACCGGGGAGCTGTTTTTT	CASSPSWTGDTGELFF
TRBV13	-	-	TRBJ2-7	14	TGTGCCAGCAGCCAACTTACAGGGTTGGGCGAGCAGTACTTC	CASSQLTGLGEQYF
TRBV25-1	-	-	TRBJ1-2	13	TGTGCCATCCTAATTGAGGATCACTATGGCTACACCTTC	CAILIEDHYGYTF
TRBV28	-	TRBD1	TRBJ1-2	13	TGTGCCAGCAGTGCTACAGGGGACTATGGCTACACCTTC	CASSATGDYGYTF
TRBV5-1	few	-	TRBJ2-7	15	TGCGCCAGCAGGAAATGCTACGGAGAAGACTACGAGCAGTACTTC	CASRKCYGEDYEQYF
TRBV9	few	-	TRBJ2-1	15	TGTGCCAGCAGCGTAAGGGGGGGCCGCTACAATGAGCAGTTCTTC	CASSVRGGRYNEQFF
TRBV7-9	-	-	TRBJ2-2	14	TGTGCCAGCAGCCGAGTTACGAACACCGGGGAGCTGTTTTTT	CASSRVTNTGELFF
TRBV5-5	-	-	TRBJ2-4	15	TGTGCCAGCAGGCGTGGGGAGATGGCCAAAAACATTCAGTACTTC	CASRRGEMAKNIQYF
TRBV7-2	-	TRBD2	TRBJ2-3	18	TGTGCCAGCAGCTTCGCTGGGACTAGCGGGGGGGCCACAGATACGCAGTATTTT	CASSFAGTSGGATDTQYF
TRBV19	-	-	TRBJ1-5	14	TGTGCCAGCAGCGGAGGGCTTAGCAATCAGCCCCAGCATTTT	CASSGGLSNQPQHF
TRBV19	-	-	TRBJ1-6	16	TGTGCCAGTACTCCTAGGGGAAGCTCCTATAATTCACCCCTCCACTTT	CASTPRGSSYNSPLHF
TRBV29-1	-	-	TRBJ1-4	12	TGCAGCGTTGCGTCAACTAATGAAAAACTGTTTTTT	CSVASTNEKLFF
TRBV9	few	-	TRBJ1-1	13	TGTGCCAGCAGACATGTGGTGAACACTGAAGCTTTCTTT	CASRHVVNTEAFF
TRBV19	-	-	TRBJ2-1	15	TGTGCCAGTAGTCTCGGGGGGCCTGGGTACAATGAGCAGTTCTTC	CASSLGGPGYNEQFF
TRBV5-1	-	-	TRBJ2-5	17	TGCGCCAGCAGCTTGTTTTTGGACAGCGCGCCTCAAGAGACCCAGTACTTC	CASSLFLDSAPQETQYF
TRBV5-6	-	TRBD2	TRBJ2-2	15	TGTGCCAGCAGCAACCCGCGGGGGGGCACCGGGGAGCTGTTTTTT	CASSNPRGGTGELFF